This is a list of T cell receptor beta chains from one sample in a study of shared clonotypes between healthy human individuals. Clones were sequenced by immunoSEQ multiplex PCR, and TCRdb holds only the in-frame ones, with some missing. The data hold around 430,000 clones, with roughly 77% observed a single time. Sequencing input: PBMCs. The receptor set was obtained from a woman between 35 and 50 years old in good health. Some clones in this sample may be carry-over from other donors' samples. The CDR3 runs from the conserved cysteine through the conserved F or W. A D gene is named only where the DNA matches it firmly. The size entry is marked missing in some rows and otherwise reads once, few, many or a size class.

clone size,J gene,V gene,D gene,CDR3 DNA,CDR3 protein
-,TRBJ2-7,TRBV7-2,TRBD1,TGTGCCAGCAGCAGGAGACAGGGGGGCGAGCAGTACTTC,CASSRRQGGEQYF
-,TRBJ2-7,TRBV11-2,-,TGTGCCAGCAGCTTAGAGGGGCAGGGCGAGCAGTACTTC,CASSLEGQGEQYF
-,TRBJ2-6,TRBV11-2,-,TGTGCCAGCAGCTTTCACGGGAACTCTGGGGCCAACGTCCTGACTTTC,CASSFHGNSGANVLTF
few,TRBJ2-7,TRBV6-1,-,TGTGCCAGCAGTGAAAGTTCGGGCGGGGTGTACGAGCAGTACTTC,CASSESSGGVYEQYF
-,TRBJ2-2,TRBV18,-,TGTGCCAGCTCACAGGGACAGAACACCGGGGAGCTGTTTTTT,CASSQGQNTGELFF
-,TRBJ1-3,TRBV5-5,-,TGTGCCAGCAGCTTGGAGGGCGGGCGAGGTGGAAACACCATATATTTT,CASSLEGGRGGNTIYF
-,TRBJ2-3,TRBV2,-,TGTGCCAGCAGTGAGGCACTTTTCACAGATACGCAGTATTTT,CASSEALFTDTQYF
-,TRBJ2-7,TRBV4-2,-,TGTGCCAGCAGCCAAGATCAGTACCGGGACCCCAACGAGCAGTACTTC,CASSQDQYRDPNEQYF
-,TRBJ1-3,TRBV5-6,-,TGTGCCAGCAGCTTAATGTTACAGCTACCAAGACCTGGAAACACCATATATTTT,CASSLMLQLPRPGNTIYF
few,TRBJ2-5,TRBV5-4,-,TGTGCCAGCAGCTTGGGGGGCGACCTGCAAGAGACCCAGTACTTC,CASSLGGDLQETQYF
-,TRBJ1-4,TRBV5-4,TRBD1,TGTGCCAGCAGCTTGAGTGGGACAGGGAATGAAAAACTGTTTTTT,CASSLSGTGNEKLFF
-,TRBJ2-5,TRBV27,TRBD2,TGTGCCAGCAGTGGACTAGCGGGAGGGGAAGAGACCCAGTACTTC,CASSGLAGGEETQYF
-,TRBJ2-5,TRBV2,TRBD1,TGTGCCAGCAGGGGGGACAGCCAAGAGACCCAGTACTTC,CASRGDSQETQYF
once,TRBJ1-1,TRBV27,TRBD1,TGTGCCAGCAGTTTATTTACAGGGGGCATATTGGCTGAAGCTTTCTTT,CASSLFTGGILAEAFF
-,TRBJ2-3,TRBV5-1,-,TGCGCCAGCAGCTCTGACCCTTCCACAGATACGCAGTATTTT,CASSSDPSTDTQYF
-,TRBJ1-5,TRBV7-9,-,TGTGCCAGCAGCGAAACTGTAGGAGACGAGAGCAATCAGCCCCAGCATTTT,CASSETVGDESNQPQHF
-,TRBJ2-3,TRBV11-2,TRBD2,TGTGCCAGCAGTCTAACCGGGACTAGCGATGGTACGCAGTATTTT,CASSLTGTSDGTQYF
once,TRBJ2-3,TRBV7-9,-,TGTGCCAGCAGCTTAGCGTTTAGCACAGATACGCAGTATTTT,CASSLAFSTDTQYF
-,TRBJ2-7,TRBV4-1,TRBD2,TGCGCCAGCAGCCAGCGAGGACTAGCGAGGATCTCCTACGAGCAGTACTTC,CASSQRGLARISYEQYF
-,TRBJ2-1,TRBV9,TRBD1,TGTGCCAGCAGCGTAGGGACAGGGACCAATGAGCAGTTCTTC,CASSVGTGTNEQFF
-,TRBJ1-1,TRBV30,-,TGTGCCTGGAGTGTACCCTCTGAAGCTTTCTTT,CAWSVPSEAFF
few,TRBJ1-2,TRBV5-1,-,TGCGCCAGCAGCTTGCTTGGGCGGGGCGTGAATGAGGGCTACACCTTC,CASSLLGRGVNEGYTF
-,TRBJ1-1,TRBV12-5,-,TGTGCTAGTGGTTTGTGGCAGGAGTACACTGAAGCTTTCTTT,CASGLWQEYTEAFF
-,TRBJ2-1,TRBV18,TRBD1,TGTGCCAGCTCACAACCGGGACAGGGCCTATACAATGAGCAGTTCTTC,CASSQPGQGLYNEQFF
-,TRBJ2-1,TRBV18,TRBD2,TGTGCCAGCTCACCCCAGATTAGCGGGGACCGGGTTGAGCAGTTCTTC,CASSPQISGDRVEQFF
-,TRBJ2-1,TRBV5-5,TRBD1,TGTGCCAGCAGCTTTGGCAGGGGGAACAATGAGCAGTTCTTC,CASSFGRGNNEQFF
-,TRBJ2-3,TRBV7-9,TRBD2,TGTGCCAGCGTAAGCGGGAGTATAGATACGCAGTATTTT,CASVSGSIDTQYF
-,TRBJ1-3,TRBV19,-,TGTGCCAGTATCACTCCCGGAAACACCATATATTTT,CASITPGNTIYF
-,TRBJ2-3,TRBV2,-,TGTGCCAGCAGTGATTGGGATACGCAGTATTTT,CASSDWDTQYF
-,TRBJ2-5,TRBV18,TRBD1,TGTGCCAGCTCACGACAGGGGGAAGAGACCCAGTACTTC,CASSRQGEETQYF
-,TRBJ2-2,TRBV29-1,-,TGCAGCGGTAGGTGGAACACCGGGGAGCTGTTTTTT,CSGRWNTGELFF
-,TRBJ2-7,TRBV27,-,TGTGCCAGCAGAATACGGGGCGGCCCCTACGAGCAGTACTTC,CASRIRGGPYEQYF
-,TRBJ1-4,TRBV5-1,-,TGCGCCAGCAGCTTGGGTGGTACCCGTAATGAAAAACTGTTTTTT,CASSLGGTRNEKLFF
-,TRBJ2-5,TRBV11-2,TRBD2,TGTGCCAGCAGCTTAGCGCGACTAGCGGACCAAGAGACCCAGTACTTC,CASSLARLADQETQYF
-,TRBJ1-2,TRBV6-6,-,TGTGCCAGCAGTTACTCGATGAAAAACTATGGCTACACCTTC,CASSYSMKNYGYTF
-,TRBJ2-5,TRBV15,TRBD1,TGTGCCACCAGAAACCGGGACAGGGGCGCAGGGGAGACCCAGTACTTC,CATRNRDRGAGETQYF
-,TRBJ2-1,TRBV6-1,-,TGTGCCAGCAGTGAGGGGCGGAACAATGAGCAGTTCTTC,CASSEGRNNEQFF
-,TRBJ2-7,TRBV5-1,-,TGCGCCAGCAGCTTGACCCCAGGGAGCGAGCTGGGGTACGAGCAGTACTTC,CASSLTPGSELGYEQYF